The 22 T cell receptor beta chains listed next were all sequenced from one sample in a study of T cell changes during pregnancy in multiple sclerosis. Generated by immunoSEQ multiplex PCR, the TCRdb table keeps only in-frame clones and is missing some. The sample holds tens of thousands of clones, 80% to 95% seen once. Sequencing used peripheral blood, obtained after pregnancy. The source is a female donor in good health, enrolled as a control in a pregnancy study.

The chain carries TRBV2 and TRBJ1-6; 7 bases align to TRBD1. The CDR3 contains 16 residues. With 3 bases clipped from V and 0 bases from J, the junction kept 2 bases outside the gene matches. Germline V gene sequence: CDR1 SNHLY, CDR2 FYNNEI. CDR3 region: CASSDRGSSYNSPLHF. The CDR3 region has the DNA TGTGCCAGCAGTGACAGGGGGAGCTCCTATAATTCACCCCTCCACTTT.

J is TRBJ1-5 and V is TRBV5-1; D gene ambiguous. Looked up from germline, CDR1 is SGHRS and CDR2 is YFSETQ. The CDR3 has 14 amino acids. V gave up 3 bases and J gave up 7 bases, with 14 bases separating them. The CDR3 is CASSYYVSGQPQHF. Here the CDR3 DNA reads TGCGCCAGCAGCTACTATGTTTCGGGACAGCCCCAGCATTTT.

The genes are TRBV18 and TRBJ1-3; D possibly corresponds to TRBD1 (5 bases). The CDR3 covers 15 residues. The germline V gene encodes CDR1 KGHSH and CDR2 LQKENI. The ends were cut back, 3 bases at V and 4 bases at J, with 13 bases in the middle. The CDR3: CASSPQGGIGNTIYF. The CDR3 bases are TGTGCCAGCTCACCGCAGGGAGGGATCGGAAACACCATATATTTT.

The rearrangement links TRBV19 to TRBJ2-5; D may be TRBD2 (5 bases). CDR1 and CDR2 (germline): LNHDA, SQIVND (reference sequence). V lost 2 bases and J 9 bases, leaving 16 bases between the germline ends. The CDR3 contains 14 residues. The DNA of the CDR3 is TGTGCCAGTAGTATAAGAGGGAGCCCGGTCGCCCAGTACTTC. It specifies CASSIRGSPVAQYF.

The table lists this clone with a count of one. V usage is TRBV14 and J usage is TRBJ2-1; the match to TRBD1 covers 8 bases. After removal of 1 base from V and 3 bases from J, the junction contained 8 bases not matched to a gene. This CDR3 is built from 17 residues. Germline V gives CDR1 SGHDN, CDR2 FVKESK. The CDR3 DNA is TGTGCCAGCAGCCAAGGGCTACGGGACAGGTTCTACAATGAGCAGTTCTTC. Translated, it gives CASSQGLRDRFYNEQFF.

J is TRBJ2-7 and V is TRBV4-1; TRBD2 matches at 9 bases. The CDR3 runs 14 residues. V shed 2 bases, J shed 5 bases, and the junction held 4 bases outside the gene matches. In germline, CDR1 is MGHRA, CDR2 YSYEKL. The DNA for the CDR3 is TGCGCCAGCAGCCAAACTCAGCGGGAGGACGAGCAGTACTTC. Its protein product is CASSQTQREDEQYF.

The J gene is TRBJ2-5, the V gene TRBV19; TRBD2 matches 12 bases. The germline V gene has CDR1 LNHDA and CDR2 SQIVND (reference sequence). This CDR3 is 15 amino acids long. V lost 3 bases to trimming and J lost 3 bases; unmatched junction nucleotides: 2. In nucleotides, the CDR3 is TGTGCCAGTAGTATTACTAGCGGGGGGAAAGAGACCCAGTACTTC. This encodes CASSITSGGKETQYF.

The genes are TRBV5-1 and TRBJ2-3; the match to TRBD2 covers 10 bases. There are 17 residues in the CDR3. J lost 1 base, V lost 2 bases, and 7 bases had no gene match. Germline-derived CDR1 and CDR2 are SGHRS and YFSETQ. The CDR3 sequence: CASSFHLAGVGTDTQYF. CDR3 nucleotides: TGCGCCAGCAGCTTCCATCTAGCGGGAGTCGGCACAGATACGCAGTATTTT.

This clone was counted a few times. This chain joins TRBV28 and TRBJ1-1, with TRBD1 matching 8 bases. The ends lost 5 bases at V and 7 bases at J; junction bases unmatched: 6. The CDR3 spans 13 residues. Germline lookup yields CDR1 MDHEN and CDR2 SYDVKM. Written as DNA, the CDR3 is TGTGCCAGCAGTCCAGGGGGCGCGGATGAAGCTTTCTTT. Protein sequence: CASSPGGADEAFF.

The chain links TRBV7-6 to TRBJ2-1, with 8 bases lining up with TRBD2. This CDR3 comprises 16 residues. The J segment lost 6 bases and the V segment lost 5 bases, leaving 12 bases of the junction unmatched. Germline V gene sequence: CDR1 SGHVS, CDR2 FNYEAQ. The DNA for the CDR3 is TGTGCCAGCAGCCAAGTTCGGGAGGGTCTACTCAATGAGCAGTTCTTC. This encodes CASSQVREGLLNEQFF.

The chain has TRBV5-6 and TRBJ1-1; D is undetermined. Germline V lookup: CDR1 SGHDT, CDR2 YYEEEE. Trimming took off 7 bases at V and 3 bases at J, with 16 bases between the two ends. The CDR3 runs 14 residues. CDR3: CASREEGVYTEAFF. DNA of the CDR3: TGTGCCAGCCGAGAAGAGGGTGTATACACTGAAGCTTTCTTT. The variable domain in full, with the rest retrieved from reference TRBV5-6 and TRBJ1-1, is DAGVTQSPTHLIKTRGQQVTLRCSPKSGHDTVSWYQQALGQGPQFIFQYYEEEERQRGNFPDRFSGHQFPNYSSELNVNALLLGDSALYLCASREEGVYTEAFFGQGTRLTVV.

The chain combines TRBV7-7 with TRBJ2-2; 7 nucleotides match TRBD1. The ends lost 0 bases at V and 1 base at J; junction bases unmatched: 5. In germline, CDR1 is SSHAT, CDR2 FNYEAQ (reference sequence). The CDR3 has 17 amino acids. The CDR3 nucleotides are TGTGCCAGCAGCTTAGCCGACAGGGCCATGAACACCGGGGAGCTGTTTTTT. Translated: CASSLADRAMNTGELFF.

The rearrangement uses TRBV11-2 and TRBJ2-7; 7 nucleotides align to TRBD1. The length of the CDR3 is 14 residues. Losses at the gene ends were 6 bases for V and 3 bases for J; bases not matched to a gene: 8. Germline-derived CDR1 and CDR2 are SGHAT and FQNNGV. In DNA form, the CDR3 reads TGTGCCAGCAGGCGCCCGGGACAGTTCTACGAGCAGTACTTC. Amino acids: CASRRPGQFYEQYF.

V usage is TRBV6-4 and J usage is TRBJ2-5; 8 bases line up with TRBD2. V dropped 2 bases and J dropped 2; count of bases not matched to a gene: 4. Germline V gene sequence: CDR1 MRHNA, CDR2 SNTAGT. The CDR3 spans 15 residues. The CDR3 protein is CASSDDAGGQETQYF. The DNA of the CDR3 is TGTGCCAGCAGTGACGATGCGGGGGGTCAAGAGACCCAGTACTTC.

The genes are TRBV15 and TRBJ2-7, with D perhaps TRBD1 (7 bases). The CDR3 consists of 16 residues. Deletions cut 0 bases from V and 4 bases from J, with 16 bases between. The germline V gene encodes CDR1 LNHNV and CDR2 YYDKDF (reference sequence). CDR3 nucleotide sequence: TGTGCCACCAGCAGAGATCGGAGGGGACAGCTTTACGAGCAGTACTTC. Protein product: CATSRDRRGQLYEQYF.

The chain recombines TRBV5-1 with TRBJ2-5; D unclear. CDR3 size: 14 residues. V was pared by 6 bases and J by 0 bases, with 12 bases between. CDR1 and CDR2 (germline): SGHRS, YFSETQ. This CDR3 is CASTSQADQETQYF. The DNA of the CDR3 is TGCGCCAGCACCTCCCAGGCAGACCAAGAGACCCAGTACTTC.

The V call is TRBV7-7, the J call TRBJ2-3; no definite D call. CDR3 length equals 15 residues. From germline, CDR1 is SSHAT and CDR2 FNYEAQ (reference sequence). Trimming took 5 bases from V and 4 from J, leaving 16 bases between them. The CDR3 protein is CASSPRHAAPDTQYF. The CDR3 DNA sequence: TGTGCCAGCAGCCCCCGACACGCCGCCCCAGATACGCAGTATTTT.

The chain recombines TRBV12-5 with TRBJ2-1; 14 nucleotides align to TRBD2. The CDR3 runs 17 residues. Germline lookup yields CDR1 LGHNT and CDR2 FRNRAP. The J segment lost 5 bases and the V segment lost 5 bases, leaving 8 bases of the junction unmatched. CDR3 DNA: TGTGCTAGTGGTCCAGGACTAGCGGGAGGTCCCAACAATGAGCAGTTCTTC. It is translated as CASGPGLAGGPNNEQFF.

CDR3 sequence reads: CASSPRASGTGGELFF. The CDR3, as DNA: TGTGCCAGCAGCCCCCGGGCGAGCGGGACCGGCGGGGAGCTGTTTTTT. V is TRBV5-4 and J is TRBJ2-2; TRBD2 agrees at 7 bases. J lost 7 bases, V lost 4 bases, and 13 bases had no gene match. The CDR3 extends over 16 amino acids. Germline V gene data show CDR1 as SGHNT and CDR2 as YYREEE (reference sequence). The entire variable domain, with the rest obtained from reference TRBV5-4 and TRBJ2-2, is as follows: ETGVTQSPTHLIKTRGQQVTLRCSSQSGHNTVSWYQQALGQGPQFIFQYYREEENGRGNFPPRFSGLQFPNYSSELNVNALELDDSALYLCASSPRASGTGGELFFGEGSRLTVL.

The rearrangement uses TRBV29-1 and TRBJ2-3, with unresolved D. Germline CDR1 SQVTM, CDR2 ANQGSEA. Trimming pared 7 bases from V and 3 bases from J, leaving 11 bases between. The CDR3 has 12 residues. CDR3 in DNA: TGCAGCGCTAGTCAAAGAACAGATACGCAGTATTTT. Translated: CSASQRTDTQYF.

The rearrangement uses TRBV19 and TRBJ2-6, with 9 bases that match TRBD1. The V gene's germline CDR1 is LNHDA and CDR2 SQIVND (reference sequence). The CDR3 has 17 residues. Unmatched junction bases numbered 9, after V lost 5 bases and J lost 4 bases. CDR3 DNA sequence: TGTGCCAGTAGTCCCCGGGACAGGGCATACGGGGCCAACGTCCTGACTTTC. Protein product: CASSPRDRAYGANVLTF.

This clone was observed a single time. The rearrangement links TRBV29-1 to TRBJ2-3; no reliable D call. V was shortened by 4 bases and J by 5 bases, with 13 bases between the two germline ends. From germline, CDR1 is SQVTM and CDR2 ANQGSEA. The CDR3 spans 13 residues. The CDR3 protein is CSVGGGSRDTQYF. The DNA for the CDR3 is TGCAGCGTTGGCGGCGGTAGCCGAGATACGCAGTATTTT.